These T cell receptor beta chains were read from a single sample in a study of CD8 T cells in Susac syndrome. TCRdb re-analysed the immunoSEQ multiplex PCR reads in MiXCR, keeping a single row per CDR3 protein. The table has about 200,000 distinct CDR3 sequences, roughly 94% seen once. Specimen: CD4+ T cells from PBMCs. The receptors here all came from a human donor in good health. The CDR3 runs from the conserved cysteine through the conserved F or W.

V gene	J gene	CDR3 protein
TRBV6-1	TRBJ2-1	CASSQRRGRSSYNEQFF
TRBV20-1	TRBJ2-7	CSASTGALGEQYF
TRBV29-1	TRBJ2-1	CSVAPTQDNEQFF
TRBV10-3	TRBJ1-5	CAISESFKPQHF
TRBV23-1	TRBJ1-2	CASSHSTDRLLYGYTF
TRBV30	TRBJ1-5	CAWQSLGSNQPQHF
TRBV15	TRBJ1-2	CATSRDQAAQGYTF
TRBV3-1	TRBJ2-1	CASSQDLASHNEQFF
TRBV30	TRBJ2-3	CAWGSTDTQYF
TRBV5-6	TRBJ2-1	CASSIDRISGEQFF
TRBV4-1	TRBJ2-7	CASSPGRGRSSYEQYF
TRBV5-1	TRBJ2-2	CASSPRGAGELFF
TRBV3-1	TRBJ2-4	CASSQGLAGKLAKNIQYF
TRBV9	TRBJ1-5	CARGDRGLVSNQPQHF
TRBV3-1	TRBJ2-1	CASSPDSKGYNEQFF
TRBV7-9	TRBJ2-5	CASSFPRDRGETQYF
TRBV29-1	TRBJ1-2	CSVEEFSPNYGYTF
TRBV20-1	TRBJ1-5	CSAELPGQGAGNQPQHF
TRBV7-9	TRBJ2-3	CASSLQGSTDTQYF
TRBV2	TRBJ2-5	CASRQAGGSTNQETQYF
TRBV20-1	TRBJ2-2	CSAREGQGGTGELFF
TRBV2	TRBJ2-2	CASRGARNTGELFF
TRBV20-1	TRBJ1-1	CSASRMNTEAFF
TRBV29-1	TRBJ1-4	CSVDLGGQGREKLFF